This is a list of T cell receptor beta chains from one sample in a study of CD4 T cells in relation to SARS-CoV-2 and coronaviruses. The antigens for these receptors are not known. Method: immunoSEQ multiplex PCR; TCRdb's copy keeps in-frame clones and lacks some. The data show over 25,000 clones, around three quarters seen once. The sequenced sample was CD4+ T cells from PBMCs, cultured in vitro. These receptors all stem from a human donor in good health. Both conserved end residues are part of each CDR3. D genes are given only for firm matches. Clone size, where shown, is once, few, many, or a class for clones that have expanded.

clone_size: medium-sized
d_call: -
v_call: TRBV12-3/TRBV12-4
j_call: TRBJ1-6
cdr3_aa: CASTEVAGEPLHF
cdr3_nt: TGTGCCAGCACCGAGGTCGCTGGGGAACCCCTCCACTTT

clone_size: -
d_call: TRBD1
v_call: TRBV14
j_call: TRBJ2-1
cdr3_aa: CASSQRQGVYNEQFF
cdr3_nt: TGTGCCAGCAGCCAGCGACAGGGGGTCTACAATGAGCAGTTCTTC

clone_size: -
d_call: TRBD1
v_call: TRBV7-2
j_call: TRBJ2-5
cdr3_aa: CASSPRQGAEETQYF
cdr3_nt: TGTGCCAGCAGCCCTAGACAGGGGGCGGAGGAGACCCAGTACTTC

clone_size: once
d_call: -
v_call: TRBV12-3/TRBV12-4
j_call: TRBJ2-3
cdr3_aa: CASSFSATDTQYF
cdr3_nt: TGTGCCAGCAGTTTCTCAGCCACAGATACGCAGTATTTT

clone_size: -
d_call: -
v_call: TRBV2
j_call: TRBJ2-5
cdr3_aa: CASRSRNQETQYF
cdr3_nt: TGTGCCAGCCGTTCCAGAAACCAAGAGACCCAGTACTTC

clone_size: -
d_call: -
v_call: TRBV19
j_call: TRBJ1-4
cdr3_aa: CASTKDPGFGLEKLFF
cdr3_nt: TGTGCCAGTACCAAAGATCCCGGTTTCGGGTTGGAAAAACTGTTTTTT

clone_size: -
d_call: -
v_call: TRBV5-1
j_call: TRBJ1-4
cdr3_aa: CASSSTASTNEKLFF
cdr3_nt: TGCGCCAGCTCTAGCACAGCGTCAACTAATGAAAAACTGTTTTTT

clone_size: -
d_call: -
v_call: TRBV19
j_call: TRBJ2-7
cdr3_aa: CASSFSFGEQYF
cdr3_nt: TGTGCCAGTAGTTTTAGTTTCGGCGAGCAGTACTTC

clone_size: -
d_call: -
v_call: TRBV21-1
j_call: TRBJ2-5
cdr3_aa: CASSKDTGGLETQYF
cdr3_nt: TGTGCCAGCAGCAAAGATACAGGGGGCTTGGAGACCCAGTACTTC

clone_size: -
d_call: -
v_call: TRBV11-2
j_call: TRBJ2-3
cdr3_aa: CASSSLGGRRTQYF
cdr3_nt: TGTGCCAGCAGCTCCCTTGGGGGGAGGAGAACGCAGTATTTT

clone_size: -
d_call: -
v_call: TRBV29-1
j_call: TRBJ2-3
cdr3_aa: CSVHDGTQYF
cdr3_nt: TGCAGCGTGCATGACGGTACGCAGTATTTT

clone_size: -
d_call: -
v_call: TRBV19
j_call: TRBJ1-2
cdr3_aa: CASSPRGINYGYTF
cdr3_nt: TGTGCCAGTAGTCCTCGGGGCATTAACTATGGCTACACCTTC

clone_size: -
d_call: -
v_call: TRBV7-2
j_call: TRBJ1-1
cdr3_aa: CASSLAGLAEAFF
cdr3_nt: TGTGCCAGCAGCTTAGCAGGGTTGGCTGAAGCTTTCTTT

clone_size: -
d_call: -
v_call: TRBV7-8
j_call: TRBJ2-1
cdr3_aa: CASSSKRLGSSYNEQFF
cdr3_nt: TGTGCCAGCAGCTCCAAAAGGCTTGGGAGCTCCTACAATGAGCAGTTCTTC

clone_size: -
d_call: TRBD1
v_call: TRBV25-1
j_call: TRBJ2-7
cdr3_aa: CASQGQRSSYEQYF
cdr3_nt: TGTGCCAGCCAGGGACAGAGGAGCTCCTACGAGCAGTACTTC

clone_size: once
d_call: -
v_call: TRBV3-1/TRBV3-2
j_call: TRBJ1-5
cdr3_aa: CASSQDGGSNQPQHF
cdr3_nt: TGTGCCAGCAGCCAAGACGGGGGGAGCAATCAGCCCCAGCATTTT

clone_size: few
d_call: -
v_call: TRBV5-6
j_call: TRBJ1-1
cdr3_aa: CASSTLNTEAFF
cdr3_nt: TGTGCCAGCAGTACTCTGAACACTGAAGCTTTCTTT

clone_size: -
d_call: -
v_call: TRBV29-1
j_call: TRBJ2-1
cdr3_aa: CSVAGRSSYNEQFF
cdr3_nt: TGCAGCGTTGCCGGGAGAAGCTCCTACAATGAGCAGTTCTTC

clone_size: few
d_call: -
v_call: TRBV18
j_call: TRBJ1-2
cdr3_aa: CASSPTGLWGYTF
cdr3_nt: TGTGCCAGCTCACCCACAGGCTTGTGGGGCTACACCTTC

clone_size: few
d_call: -
v_call: TRBV19
j_call: TRBJ1-1
cdr3_aa: CASSIFVNTEAFF
cdr3_nt: TGTGCCAGTAGTATTTTTGTGAACACTGAAGCTTTCTTT

clone_size: few
d_call: TRBD2
v_call: TRBV7-9
j_call: TRBJ2-2
cdr3_aa: CASSLARLARAGELFF
cdr3_nt: TGTGCCAGCAGCTTAGCCCGACTAGCTCGCGCCGGGGAGCTGTTTTTT

clone_size: few
d_call: -
v_call: TRBV3-1/TRBV3-2
j_call: TRBJ2-3
cdr3_aa: CASSQDQAWSYTQYF
cdr3_nt: TGTGCCAGCAGCCAAGATCAGGCCTGGTCCTATACGCAGTATTTT

clone_size: -
d_call: -
v_call: TRBV5-4
j_call: TRBJ2-5
cdr3_aa: CASSPGYVQETQYF
cdr3_nt: TGTGCCAGCAGCCCCGGGTACGTCCAAGAGACCCAGTACTTC

clone_size: -
d_call: -
v_call: TRBV21-1
j_call: TRBJ2-3
cdr3_aa: CASSSYPLAGGTDTQYF
cdr3_nt: TGTGCCAGCAGCTCTTACCCACTAGCGGGGGGTACAGATACGCAGTATTTT

clone_size: -
d_call: -
v_call: TRBV6-6
j_call: TRBJ2-7
cdr3_aa: CASSPGTYEQYF
cdr3_nt: TGTGCCAGCAGCCCCGGGACATACGAGCAGTACTTC

clone_size: -
d_call: TRBD2
v_call: TRBV6-2/TRBV6-3
j_call: TRBJ2-3
cdr3_aa: CASSWAGGLTDTQYF
cdr3_nt: TGTGCCAGCAGTTGGGCGGGGGGCCTCACAGATACGCAGTATTTT

clone_size: -
d_call: -
v_call: TRBV5-1
j_call: TRBJ1-2
cdr3_aa: CASSTGQPADYGYTF
cdr3_nt: TGCGCCAGCAGCACCGGACAGCCTGCAGACTATGGCTACACCTTC

clone_size: once
d_call: -
v_call: TRBV19
j_call: TRBJ1-4
cdr3_aa: CASSIGQSTNEKLFF
cdr3_nt: TGTGCCAGTAGTATAGGACAGTCAACTAATGAAAAACTGTTTTTT

clone_size: medium-sized
d_call: -
v_call: TRBV6-1
j_call: TRBJ2-7
cdr3_aa: CASSDPGPPYEQYF
cdr3_nt: TGTGCCAGCAGTGACCCGGGACCCCCCTACGAGCAGTACTTC

clone_size: -
d_call: TRBD2
v_call: TRBV4-1
j_call: TRBJ2-1
cdr3_aa: CASRASGYNEQFF
cdr3_nt: TGCGCCAGCAGGGCTAGCGGTTACAATGAGCAGTTCTTC

clone_size: once
d_call: TRBD1
v_call: TRBV6-6
j_call: TRBJ2-1
cdr3_aa: CASSYGGGTGTGEQFF
cdr3_nt: TGTGCCAGCAGTTACGGGGGTGGGACGGGGACAGGTGAGCAGTTCTTC

clone_size: few
d_call: -
v_call: TRBV7-9
j_call: TRBJ2-7
cdr3_aa: CASGPGNSYEQYF
cdr3_nt: TGTGCCAGCGGCCCGGGCAACTCCTACGAGCAGTACTTC

clone_size: -
d_call: -
v_call: TRBV14
j_call: TRBJ1-2
cdr3_aa: CASSQDPRGGGYTF
cdr3_nt: TGTGCCAGCAGCCAAGATCCTCGGGGGGGTGGCTACACCTTC

clone_size: -
d_call: -
v_call: TRBV5-6
j_call: TRBJ2-3
cdr3_aa: CASSFGLGTDTQYF
cdr3_nt: TGTGCCAGCAGCTTCGGCCTCGGCACAGATACGCAGTATTTT

clone_size: -
d_call: -
v_call: TRBV5-1
j_call: TRBJ1-4
cdr3_aa: CASSLDGHPNEKLFF
cdr3_nt: TGCGCCAGCAGCTTGGATGGACACCCTAATGAAAAACTGTTTTTT

clone_size: -
d_call: -
v_call: TRBV3-1/TRBV3-2
j_call: TRBJ1-1
cdr3_aa: CASSQEGRQNTEAFF
cdr3_nt: TGTGCCAGCAGCCAAGAGGGTCGGCAGAACACTGAAGCTTTCTTT

clone_size: -
d_call: TRBD1
v_call: TRBV5-1
j_call: TRBJ1-1
cdr3_aa: CASSRDSLTNTEAFF
cdr3_nt: TGCGCCAGCAGCCGGGACAGCCTAACGAACACTGAAGCTTTCTTT

clone_size: few
d_call: -
v_call: TRBV2
j_call: TRBJ1-2
cdr3_aa: CASSVLYGYTF
cdr3_nt: TGTGCCAGCAGCGTTCTCTATGGCTACACCTTC

clone_size: few
d_call: -
v_call: TRBV10-3
j_call: TRBJ1-2
cdr3_aa: CAISESWTYGYTF
cdr3_nt: TGTGCCATCAGTGAGTCCTGGACCTATGGCTACACCTTC

clone_size: -
d_call: -
v_call: TRBV3-1/TRBV3-2
j_call: TRBJ2-7
cdr3_aa: CASSRFGAAYEQYF
cdr3_nt: TGTGCCAGCAGCCGCTTTGGAGCCGCCTACGAGCAGTACTTC

clone_size: -
d_call: -
v_call: TRBV18
j_call: TRBJ2-2
cdr3_aa: CASSPMAGNTGELFF
cdr3_nt: TGTGCCAGCTCACCAATGGCCGGTAACACCGGGGAGCTGTTTTTT

clone_size: -
d_call: TRBD2
v_call: TRBV28
j_call: TRBJ2-7
cdr3_aa: CASSPLRVAGETYEQYF
cdr3_nt: TGTGCCAGCAGCCCCCTGAGGGTAGCGGGAGAAACCTACGAGCAGTACTTC

clone_size: -
d_call: -
v_call: TRBV7-9
j_call: TRBJ1-2
cdr3_aa: CASSLGGVGNYGYTF
cdr3_nt: TGTGCCAGCAGCTTAGGCGGGGTCGGAAACTATGGCTACACCTTC

clone_size: -
d_call: TRBD2
v_call: TRBV27
j_call: TRBJ2-3
cdr3_aa: CASRPAQRAKTSGLLGDTQYF
cdr3_nt: TGTGCCAGCAGACCCGCTCAAAGGGCCAAGACTAGCGGGCTCCTAGGAGATACGCAGTATTTT

clone_size: -
d_call: -
v_call: TRBV19
j_call: TRBJ1-1
cdr3_aa: CASSIGVSMNTEAFF
cdr3_nt: TGTGCCAGTAGTATAGGGGTTTCTATGAACACTGAAGCTTTCTTT

clone_size: -
d_call: TRBD1
v_call: TRBV19
j_call: TRBJ1-6
cdr3_aa: CASGGLGQVNSPLHF
cdr3_nt: TGTGCCAGTGGCGGCCTGGGACAGGTTAATTCACCCCTCCACTTT

clone_size: -
d_call: -
v_call: TRBV5-1
j_call: TRBJ2-5
cdr3_aa: CASSLAPRAAKETQYF
cdr3_nt: TGCGCCAGCAGCTTGGCACCCCGGGCGGCGAAAGAGACCCAGTACTTC

clone_size: -
d_call: -
v_call: TRBV6-2/TRBV6-3
j_call: TRBJ2-7
cdr3_aa: CASSDGGGSYEQYF
cdr3_nt: TGTGCCAGCAGTGACGGCGGCGGCTCCTACGAGCAGTACTTC

clone_size: -
d_call: -
v_call: TRBV7-8
j_call: TRBJ2-1
cdr3_aa: CASSSSLGGAYNEQFF
cdr3_nt: TGTGCCAGCAGCTCCTCGCTGGGGGGGGCGTACAATGAGCAGTTCTTC

clone_size: -
d_call: -
v_call: TRBV11-2
j_call: TRBJ1-6
cdr3_aa: CASSQGFNSPLHF
cdr3_nt: TGTGCCAGCAGCCAGGGGTTTAATTCACCCCTCCACTTT

clone_size: -
d_call: -
v_call: TRBV19
j_call: TRBJ1-4
cdr3_aa: CASSPSHAGWVGEKLFF
cdr3_nt: TGTGCCAGTAGCCCATCCCACGCCGGGTGGGTCGGAGAGAAACTGTTTTTT

clone_size: -
d_call: -
v_call: TRBV12-3/TRBV12-4
j_call: TRBJ1-2
cdr3_aa: CASTKSVGYTF
cdr3_nt: TGTGCCAGCACCAAATCAGTGGGCTACACCTTC

clone_size: -
d_call: -
v_call: TRBV5-1
j_call: TRBJ1-3
cdr3_aa: CASSTGAGGNTIYF
cdr3_nt: TGCGCCAGCAGCACGGGTGCGGGTGGAAACACCATATATTTT

clone_size: -
d_call: -
v_call: TRBV19
j_call: TRBJ1-1
cdr3_aa: CASSIFAKNSKAFF
cdr3_nt: TGTGCCAGTAGTATTTTTGCGAAGAACAGTAAAGCTTTCTTT

clone_size: -
d_call: -
v_call: TRBV6-6
j_call: TRBJ1-5
cdr3_aa: CASINRQIPNQPQHF
cdr3_nt: TGTGCCAGCATCAACAGACAGATTCCCAATCAGCCCCAGCATTTT

clone_size: -
d_call: -
v_call: TRBV4-1
j_call: TRBJ2-3
cdr3_aa: CASSQVRARTDTQYF
cdr3_nt: TGCGCCAGCAGCCAAGTTCGGGCGAGGACAGATACGCAGTATTTT

clone_size: -
d_call: -
v_call: TRBV7-7
j_call: TRBJ2-7
cdr3_aa: CASSLAGTTEQYF
cdr3_nt: TGTGCCAGCAGCTTAGCCGGGACGACAGAGCAGTACTTC

clone_size: -
d_call: TRBD2
v_call: TRBV27
j_call: TRBJ2-5
cdr3_aa: CASSPNGLAGDMQETQYF
cdr3_nt: TGTGCCAGCAGTCCAAACGGACTAGCGGGGGATATGCAAGAGACCCAGTACTTC